One sample yielded the 17 T cell receptor beta chains listed below, sequenced in a study of beta chain features in type 1 diabetes. The sequenced template was cDNA made from the entire isolated RNA. Here immunoSEQ multiplex PCR was the method, and the copy in TCRdb shows in-frame clones only, minus some. The table shows about 900,000 clones, with 17% occurring only once. Sequenced material: naive CD4+ T cells from blood. These receptors all stem from a woman aged 18-29 years in good health.

V gene TRBV7-2 combines with J gene TRBJ2-3; D is unclear. The CDR3 is made up of 14 amino acids. Germline CDR1 reads SGHTA; CDR2 reads FQGNSA. V was trimmed by 1 base and J by 4 bases, leaving 9 bases between them. CDR3 coding DNA: TGTGCCAGCAGCTTAGGTAGCCCCCCAGATACGCAGTATTTT. This encodes CASSLGSPPDTQYF.

Here the CDR3 reads CASSPRQGQNEKLFF. The CDR3 DNA reads TGTGCCAGCTCACCGAGACAGGGCCAAAATGAAAAACTGTTTTTT. V usage is TRBV18 and J usage is TRBJ1-4; 7 nucleotides match TRBD1. The germline gives CDR1 KGHSH, CDR2 LQKENI. Trimming cost V 3 bases and J 5 bases; bases outside gene matches: 6. This CDR3 contains 15 residues. Combining the CDR3 with reference TRBV18 and TRBJ1-4 gives the whole variable domain NAGVMQNPRHLVRRRGQEARLRCSPMKGHSHVYWYRQLPEEGLKFMVYLQKENIIDESGMPKERFSAEFPKEGPSILRIQQVVRGDSAAYFCASSPRQGQNEKLFFGSGTQLSVL.

This clone was observed a handful of times. The rearrangement joins TRBV5-4 to TRBJ2-3, with D unresolved. Germline-derived CDR1 and CDR2 are SGHNT and YYREEE (reference sequence). The CDR3 extends over 13 amino acids. With 8 bases removed from V and 1 base from J, the gap between germline ends came to 11 bases. For the CDR3, the DNA is TGTGCCAGTAGAGACTCGCGCACAGATACGCAGTATTTT. Amino acids: CASRDSRTDTQYF. Filled out from reference TRBV5-4 and TRBJ2-3, the complete variable domain reads ETGVTQSPTHLIKTRGQQVTLRCSSQSGHNTVSWYQQALGQGPQFIFQYYREEENGRGNFPPRFSGLQFPNYSSELNVNALELDDSALYLCASRDSRTDTQYFGPGTRLTVL.

This rearrangement joins TRBV6-5 to TRBJ1-1, with D perhaps TRBD1 (6 bases). This CDR3 contains 13 residues. V shed 2 bases and J shed 5 bases, with 9 bases lying between them. Germline assignment: CDR1 MNHEY and CDR2 SVGAGI. The CDR3 here is CASSYGGLTEAFF. Here the CDR3 DNA reads TGTGCCAGCAGTTACGGGGGGCTAACTGAAGCTTTCTTT.

The genes are TRBV19 and TRBJ1-2, with unresolved D. This CDR3 spans 14 amino acids. Trimming removed 3 bases at V and 4 bases at J, with 12 bases between. Germline CDR1 and CDR2: LNHDA and SQIVND (reference sequence). The CDR3 reads CASSMAATGYGYTF. Here the CDR3 DNA reads TGTGCCAGTAGTATGGCAGCTACGGGCTATGGCTACACCTTC.

The chain links TRBV27 to TRBJ2-1, with 13 bases aligning to TRBD2. CDR1 is MNHEY and CDR2 is SMNVEV in the germline V gene (reference sequence). The CDR3 has 17 amino acids. The V gene end was trimmed by 2 bases and the J gene end by 9 bases; junction bases not matched to a gene: 10. The CDR3 coding sequence is TGTGCCAGCAGTTTAGGAGCCGGGACTAGCGGGAAGGGTGAGCAGTTCTTC. Its translation is CASSLGAGTSGKGEQFF.

The chain couples TRBV5-4 to TRBJ2-4, with D possibly being TRBD2 (6 bases). The CDR3 contains 16 residues. Trimming took 4 bases from V and 2 from J, leaving 16 bases between them. CDR1 and CDR2 from the germline V gene are SGHNT and YYREEE (reference sequence). Here the CDR3 reads CASSPRTGATKNIQYF. CDR3 sequence (DNA): TGTGCCAGCAGCCCCAGGACGGGAGCGACCAAAAACATTCAGTACTTC. Full variable domain (missing parts from reference TRBV5-4 and TRBJ2-4): ETGVTQSPTHLIKTRGQQVTLRCSSQSGHNTVSWYQQALGQGPQFIFQYYREEENGRGNFPPRFSGLQFPNYSSELNVNALELDDSALYLCASSPRTGATKNIQYFGAGTRLSVL.

This clone turned up a few times. This same CDR3 is encoded by further DNA sequences in the sample. J is TRBJ2-2 and V is TRBV18; D unresolved. The V gene's germline CDR1 is KGHSH and CDR2 LQKENI. V shed 1 base and J shed 2 bases, with 2 bases lying between them. This CDR3 has 13 amino acids. CDR3 residues: CASSPRNTGELFF. The CDR3, as DNA: TGTGCCAGCTCACCACGTAACACCGGGGAGCTGTTTTTT. Full variable domain (rest looked up from reference TRBV18 and TRBJ2-2): NAGVMQNPRHLVRRRGQEARLRCSPMKGHSHVYWYRQLPEEGLKFMVYLQKENIIDESGMPKERFSAEFPKEGPSILRIQQVVRGDSAAYFCASSPRNTGELFFGEGSRLTVL.

V is TRBV6-1 and J is TRBJ1-2, with D possibly being TRBD1 (5 bases). The CDR3 covers 11 residues. Germline CDR1 and CDR2: MNHNS and SASEGT. V lost 8 bases and J lost 8, with 12 bases in between. The CDR3 nucleotides are TGTGCCAGCCACAGGCATTCCGGCTACACCTTC. This sequence encodes CASHRHSGYTF.

V and J are TRBV28 and TRBJ1-2; the D gene is possibly TRBD1 (6 bases). The CDR3 length is 18 residues. Germline values: CDR1 MDHEN, CDR2 SYDVKM. Trimming removed 3 bases at V and 0 bases at J, with 20 bases between. CDR3: CASSFYHTQDRANYGYTF. The CDR3 bases are TGTGCCAGCAGTTTTTATCATACACAGGACAGAGCTAACTATGGCTACACCTTC.

This clone showed up just a few times. The V and J genes are TRBV9 and TRBJ2-3; D might be TRBD1 (5 bases). In germline, CDR1 is SGDLS, CDR2 YYNGEE. This CDR3 has 13 amino acids. V lost 2 bases to trimming and J lost 4 bases, with 8 bases between them. The CDR3 spells CASSVQGSDTQYF. CDR3 nucleotides: TGTGCCAGCAGCGTTCAGGGATCAGATACGCAGTATTTT.

V is TRBV7-8 and J is TRBJ2-7; D call uncertain. There are 13 residues in the CDR3. Trimming shortened V by 3 bases and J by 4 bases, and 10 bases separated the two germline ends. CDR1 and CDR2 (germline): SGHVS, FQNEAQ. The DNA of the CDR3 is TGTGCCAGCAGCTTCGGACCGGAATACGAGCAGTACTTC. It encodes CASSFGPEYEQYF.

This clone was observed a handful of times. The chain recombines TRBV6-5 with TRBJ2-7; a possible D gene is TRBD2 (5 bases). The CDR3 extends over 14 amino acids. The germline V and J ends were trimmed by 5 bases and 0 bases, with 11 bases remaining between them. CDR1 is MNHEY and CDR2 is SVGAGI in the germline V gene. CDR3 region: CASSQTTSSYEQYF. For the CDR3, the DNA is TGTGCCAGCAGTCAAACCACTAGCTCCTACGAGCAGTACTTC.

The gene calls are TRBV5-4 and TRBJ2-4, with D unresolved. The CDR3 extends over 13 amino acids. Deletions cut 2 bases from V and 5 bases from J, with 8 bases between. CDR1 SGHNT and CDR2 YYREEE come from the germline V gene (reference sequence). The CDR3 DNA follows: TGTGCCAGCAGCTTCGGCAGCGAAAACATTCAGTACTTC. Protein: CASSFGSENIQYF.

V and J are TRBV14 and TRBJ2-7, with D maybe TRBD2 (5 bases). This CDR3 spans 16 amino acids. CDR1 is SGHDN, CDR2 FVKESK, per germline. V lost 1 base and J 2 bases, leaving 15 bases between the germline ends. The CDR3 spells CASSQVEGIPTYEQYF. DNA for the CDR3: TGTGCCAGCAGCCAAGTTGAGGGTATACCAACCTACGAGCAGTACTTC.

The chain is built from TRBV4-1 and TRBJ2-7, with TRBD2 identical over 9 bases. Germline assignment: CDR1 MGHRA and CDR2 YSYEKL. The CDR3 totals 20 residues. Unmatched junction bases numbered 17, after V lost 2 bases and J lost 0 bases. This CDR3 is CASSQHDSRGRARGSYEQYF. CDR3 DNA sequence: TGCGCCAGCAGCCAACACGATTCCCGCGGGAGGGCCCGGGGCTCCTACGAGCAGTACTTC.

V is TRBV5-8 and J is TRBJ1-5; D might be TRBD1 (5 bases). Germline V CDR1 and CDR2: SGHTS, YDEGEE. V was clipped by 6 bases and J by 6 bases, with 19 bases between them. The CDR3 contains 15 residues. CDR3 in amino acids: CASNSQGGLGQPQHF. The CDR3 region has the DNA TGTGCCAGCAATTCTCAGGGAGGTTTGGGTCAGCCCCAGCATTTT.